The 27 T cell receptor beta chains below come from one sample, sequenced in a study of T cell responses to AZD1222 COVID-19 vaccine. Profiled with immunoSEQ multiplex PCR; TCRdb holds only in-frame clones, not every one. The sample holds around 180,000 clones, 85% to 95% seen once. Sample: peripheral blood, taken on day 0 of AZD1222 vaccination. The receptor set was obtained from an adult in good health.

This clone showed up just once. The CDR3 here is CASSLGQGGQETQYF. The DNA of the CDR3 is TGCGCCAGCAGCTTAGGACAGGGAGGCCAAGAGACCCAGTACTTC. The chain combines TRBV5-1 with TRBJ2-5, with 8 bases that match TRBD1. The trim removed 2 bases at V and 1 base at J, leaving 4 bases unmatched. This CDR3 has 15 amino acids. Germline V gene data show CDR1 as SGHRS and CDR2 as YFSETQ.

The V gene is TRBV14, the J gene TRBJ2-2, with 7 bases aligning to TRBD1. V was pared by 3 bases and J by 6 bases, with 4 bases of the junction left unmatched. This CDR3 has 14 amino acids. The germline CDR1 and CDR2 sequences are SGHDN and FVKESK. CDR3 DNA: TGTGCCAGCAGCCACACAGGGGCCCCCGGGGAGCTGTTTTTT. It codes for CASSHTGAPGELFF.

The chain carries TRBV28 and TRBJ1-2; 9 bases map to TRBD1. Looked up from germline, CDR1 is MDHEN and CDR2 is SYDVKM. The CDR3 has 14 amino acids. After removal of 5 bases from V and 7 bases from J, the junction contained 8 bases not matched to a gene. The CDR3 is CASSLNRQGGGYTF. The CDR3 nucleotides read TGTGCCAGCAGTCTTAACCGACAGGGGGGTGGCTACACCTTC.

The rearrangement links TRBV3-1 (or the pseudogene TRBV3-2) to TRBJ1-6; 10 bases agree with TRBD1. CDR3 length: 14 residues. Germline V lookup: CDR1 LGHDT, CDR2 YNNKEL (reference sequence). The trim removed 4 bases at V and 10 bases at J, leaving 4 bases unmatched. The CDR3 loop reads CASSPRTGGSPLHF. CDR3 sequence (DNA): TGTGCCAGCAGCCCGAGGACAGGGGGATCACCCCTCCACTTT.

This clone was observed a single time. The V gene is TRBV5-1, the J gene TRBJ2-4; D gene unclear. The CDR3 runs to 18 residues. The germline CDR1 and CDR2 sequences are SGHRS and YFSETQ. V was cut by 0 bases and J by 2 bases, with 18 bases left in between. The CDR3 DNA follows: TGCGCCAGCAGCTTGGGTAGCTACAGTAGGTTGACCAAAAACATTCAGTACTTC. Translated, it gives CASSLGSYSRLTKNIQYF.

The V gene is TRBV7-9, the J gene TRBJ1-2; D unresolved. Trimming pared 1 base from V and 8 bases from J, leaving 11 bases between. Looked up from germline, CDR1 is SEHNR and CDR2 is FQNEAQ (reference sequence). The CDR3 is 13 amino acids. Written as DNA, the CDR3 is TGTGCCAGCAGCTTAGGCGAAATACGGGGCTACACCTTC. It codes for CASSLGEIRGYTF.

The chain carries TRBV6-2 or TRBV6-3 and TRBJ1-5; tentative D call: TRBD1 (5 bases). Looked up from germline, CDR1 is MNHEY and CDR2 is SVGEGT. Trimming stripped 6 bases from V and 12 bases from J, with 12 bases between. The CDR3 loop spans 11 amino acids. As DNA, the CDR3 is TGTGCCAGCAGCCATACAGGACACCAGCATTTT. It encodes CASSHTGHQHF.

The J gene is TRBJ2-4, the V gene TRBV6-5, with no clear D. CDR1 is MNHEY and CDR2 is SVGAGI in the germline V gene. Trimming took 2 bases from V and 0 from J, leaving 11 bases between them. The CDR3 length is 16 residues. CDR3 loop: CASSYVADLAKNIQYF. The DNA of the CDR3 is TGTGCCAGCAGTTACGTAGCAGATCTAGCCAAAAACATTCAGTACTTC.

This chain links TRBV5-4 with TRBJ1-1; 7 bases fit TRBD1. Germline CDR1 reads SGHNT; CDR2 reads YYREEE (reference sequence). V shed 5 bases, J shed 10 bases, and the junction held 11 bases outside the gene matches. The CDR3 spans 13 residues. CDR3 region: CASRFNTGESAFF. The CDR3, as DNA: TGTGCCAGCAGATTCAATACAGGGGAATCAGCTTTCTTT.

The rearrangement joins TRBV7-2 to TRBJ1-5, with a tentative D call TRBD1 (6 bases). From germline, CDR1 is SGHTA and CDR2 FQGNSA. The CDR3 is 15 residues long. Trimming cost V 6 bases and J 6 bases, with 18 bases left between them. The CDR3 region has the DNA TGTGCCAGCAGTCCGCAGGGGCTCGGTAGTCAGCCCCAGCATTTT. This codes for CASSPQGLGSQPQHF.

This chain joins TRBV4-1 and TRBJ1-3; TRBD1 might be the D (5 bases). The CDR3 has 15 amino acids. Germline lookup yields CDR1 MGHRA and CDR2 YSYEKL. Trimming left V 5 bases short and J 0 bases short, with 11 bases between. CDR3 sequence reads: CASSGRGDSGNTIYF. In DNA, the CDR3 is TGCGCCAGCAGCGGCCGAGGGGACTCTGGAAACACCATATATTTT.

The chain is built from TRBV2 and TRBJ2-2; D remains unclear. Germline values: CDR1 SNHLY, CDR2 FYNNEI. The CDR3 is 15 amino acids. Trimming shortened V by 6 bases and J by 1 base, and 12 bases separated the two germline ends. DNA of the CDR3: TGTGCCAGCAGCCCTACCCCTAAGAACACCGGGGAGCTGTTTTTT. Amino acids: CASSPTPKNTGELFF.

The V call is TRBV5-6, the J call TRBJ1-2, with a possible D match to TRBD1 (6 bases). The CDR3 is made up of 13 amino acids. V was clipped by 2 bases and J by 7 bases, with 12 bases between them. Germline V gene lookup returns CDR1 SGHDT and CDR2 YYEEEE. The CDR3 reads CASSFTGTGGYTF. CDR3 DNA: TGTGCCAGCAGCTTCACAGGGACGGGTGGCTACACCTTC.

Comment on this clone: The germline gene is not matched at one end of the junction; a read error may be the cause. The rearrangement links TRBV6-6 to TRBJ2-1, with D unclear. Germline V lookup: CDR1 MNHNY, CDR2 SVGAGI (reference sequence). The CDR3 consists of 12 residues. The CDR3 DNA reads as TGTGCCAGCAGTTACTCCGACAATGAGCAGTTCTTC. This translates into CASSYSDNEQFF.

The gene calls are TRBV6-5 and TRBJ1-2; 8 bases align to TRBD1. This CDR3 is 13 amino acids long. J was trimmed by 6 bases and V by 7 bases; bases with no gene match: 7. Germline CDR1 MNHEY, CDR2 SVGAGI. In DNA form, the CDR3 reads TGTGCCAGCACCGAGGACAGGGAAAATGGCTACACCTTC. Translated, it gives CASTEDRENGYTF.

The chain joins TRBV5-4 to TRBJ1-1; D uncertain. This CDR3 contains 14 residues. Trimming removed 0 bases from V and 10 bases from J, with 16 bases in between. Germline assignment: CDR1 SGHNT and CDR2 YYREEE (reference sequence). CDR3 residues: CASSLAGSSVGAFF. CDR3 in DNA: TGTGCCAGCAGCTTGGCCGGAAGTTCCGTGGGAGCTTTCTTT.

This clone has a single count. The CDR3 DNA sequence: TGTGCCAGCAGCTTGACGGATTGGAACACTGAAGCTTTCTTT. It is translated as CASSLTDWNTEAFF. The chain employs TRBV13 and TRBJ1-1; D unclear. Trimming shortened V by 3 bases and J by 1 base, and 9 bases separated the two germline ends. The CDR3 is 14 amino acids. CDR1 and CDR2 (germline): PRHDT, FYEKMQ (reference sequence). The complete variable domain, with remaining parts taken from reference TRBV13 and TRBJ1-1, reads AAGVIQSPRHLIKEKRETATLKCYPIPRHDTVYWYQQGPGQDPQFLISFYEKMQSDKGSIPDRFSAQQFSDYHSELNMSSLELGDSALYFCASSLTDWNTEAFFGQGTRLTVV.

For the CDR3, the DNA is TGTGCCATCAGCGCCGGGACAGACGGGAATCAGCCCCAGCATTTT. It is translated as CAISAGTDGNQPQHF. The chain combines TRBV10-3 with TRBJ1-5; the match to TRBD1 covers 7 bases. The germline V gene encodes CDR1 ENHRY and CDR2 SYGVKD. V shed 6 bases and J 4 bases; nucleotides not matched to a gene: 9. CDR3 length: 15 amino acids.

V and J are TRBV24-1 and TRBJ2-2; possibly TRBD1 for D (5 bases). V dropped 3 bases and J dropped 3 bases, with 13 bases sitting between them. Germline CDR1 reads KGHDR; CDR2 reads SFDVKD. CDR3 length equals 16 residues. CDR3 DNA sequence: TGTGCCACCAGTGATCCCAGGGCATCACACACCGGGGAGCTGTTTTTT. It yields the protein CATSDPRASHTGELFF.

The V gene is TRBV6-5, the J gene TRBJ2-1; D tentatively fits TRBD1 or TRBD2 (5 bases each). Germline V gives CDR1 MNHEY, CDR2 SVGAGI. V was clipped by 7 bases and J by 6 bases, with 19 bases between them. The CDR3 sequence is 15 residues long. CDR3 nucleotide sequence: TGTGCCAGCACGAGGGGCAGTTCTATTAGCAATGAGCAGTTCTTC. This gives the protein CASTRGSSISNEQFF.

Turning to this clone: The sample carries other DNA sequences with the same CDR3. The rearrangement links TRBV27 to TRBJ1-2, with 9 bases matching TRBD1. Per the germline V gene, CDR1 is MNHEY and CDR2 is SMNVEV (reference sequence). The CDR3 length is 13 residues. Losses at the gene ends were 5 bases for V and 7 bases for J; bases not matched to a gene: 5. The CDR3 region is CASSLQGARGYTF. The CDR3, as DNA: TGTGCCAGCAGTCTACAGGGGGCGCGTGGCTACACCTTC.

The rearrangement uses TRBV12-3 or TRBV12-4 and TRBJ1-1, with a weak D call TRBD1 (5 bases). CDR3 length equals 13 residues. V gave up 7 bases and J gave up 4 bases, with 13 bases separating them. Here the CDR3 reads CASKEGVGTEAFF. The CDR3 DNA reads TGTGCCAGCAAGGAAGGGGTCGGCACTGAAGCTTTCTTT.

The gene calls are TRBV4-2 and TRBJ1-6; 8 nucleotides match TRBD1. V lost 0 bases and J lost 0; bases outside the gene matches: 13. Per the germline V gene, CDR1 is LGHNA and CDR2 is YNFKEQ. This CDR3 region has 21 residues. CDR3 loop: CASSQDGGRGRLGSYNSPLHF. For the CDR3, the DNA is TGTGCCAGCAGCCAAGATGGAGGCAGGGGGCGGCTGGGCTCCTATAATTCACCCCTCCACTTT.

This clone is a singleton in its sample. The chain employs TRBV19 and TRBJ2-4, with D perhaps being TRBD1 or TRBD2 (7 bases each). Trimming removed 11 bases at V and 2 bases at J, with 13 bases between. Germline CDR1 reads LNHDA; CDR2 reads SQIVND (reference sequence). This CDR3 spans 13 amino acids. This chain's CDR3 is CASQGGSKNIQYF. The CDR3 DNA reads TGTGCCTCCCAGGGGGGGTCCAAAAACATTCAGTACTTC.

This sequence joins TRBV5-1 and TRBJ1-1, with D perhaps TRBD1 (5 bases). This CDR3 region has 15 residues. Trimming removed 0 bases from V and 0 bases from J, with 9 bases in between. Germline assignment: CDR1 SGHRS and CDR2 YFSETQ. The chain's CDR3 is CASSLGSGLNTEAFF. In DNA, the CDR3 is TGCGCCAGCAGCTTGGGGTCAGGGCTGAACACTGAAGCTTTCTTT.

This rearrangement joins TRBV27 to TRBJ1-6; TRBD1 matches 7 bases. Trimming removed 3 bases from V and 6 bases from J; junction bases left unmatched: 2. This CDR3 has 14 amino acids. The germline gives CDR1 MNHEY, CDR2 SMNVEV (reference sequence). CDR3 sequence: CASSLTGTNSPLHF. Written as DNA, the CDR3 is TGTGCCAGCAGTTTGACAGGGACTAATTCACCCCTCCACTTT.

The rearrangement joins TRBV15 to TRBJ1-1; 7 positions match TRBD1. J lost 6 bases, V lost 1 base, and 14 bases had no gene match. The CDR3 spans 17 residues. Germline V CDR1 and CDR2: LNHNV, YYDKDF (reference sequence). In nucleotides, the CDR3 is TGTGCCACCAGCAGAGCGGGGGTCGAGGGGGCGCGTGCTGAAGCTTTCTTT. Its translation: CATSRAGVEGARAEAFF.